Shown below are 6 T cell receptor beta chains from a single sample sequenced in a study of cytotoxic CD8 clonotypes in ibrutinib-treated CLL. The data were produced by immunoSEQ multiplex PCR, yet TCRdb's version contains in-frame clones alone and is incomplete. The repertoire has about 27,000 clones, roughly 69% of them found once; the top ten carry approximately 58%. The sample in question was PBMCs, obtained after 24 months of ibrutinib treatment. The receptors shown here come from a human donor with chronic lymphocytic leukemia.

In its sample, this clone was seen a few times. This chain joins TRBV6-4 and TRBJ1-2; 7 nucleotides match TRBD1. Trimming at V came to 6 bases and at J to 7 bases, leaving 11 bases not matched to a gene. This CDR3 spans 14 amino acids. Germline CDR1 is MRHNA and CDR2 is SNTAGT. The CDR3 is CASSPGGHRSGYTF. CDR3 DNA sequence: TGTGCCAGCAGCCCAGGGGGTCACCGGAGTGGCTACACCTTC.

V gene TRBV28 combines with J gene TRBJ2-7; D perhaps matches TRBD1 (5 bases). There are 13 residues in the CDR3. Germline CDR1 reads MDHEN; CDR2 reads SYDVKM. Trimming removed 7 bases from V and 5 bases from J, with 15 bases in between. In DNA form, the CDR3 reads TGTGCCAGCAACAAACAGGCCACCCACGAGCAGTACTTC. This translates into CASNKQATHEQYF.

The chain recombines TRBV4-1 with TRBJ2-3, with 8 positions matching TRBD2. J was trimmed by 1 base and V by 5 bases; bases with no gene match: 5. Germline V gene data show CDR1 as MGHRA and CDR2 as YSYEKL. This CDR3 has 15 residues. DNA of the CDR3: TGCGCCAGCAGCACCCGGGGGGGTGGCACAGATACGCAGTATTTT. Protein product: CASSTRGGGTDTQYF.

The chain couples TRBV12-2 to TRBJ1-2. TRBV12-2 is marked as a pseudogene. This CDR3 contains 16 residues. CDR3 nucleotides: TGTGCAAGTCGCCTTCAGACTCCTCTAAGAGACTATGGCTACACCTTC. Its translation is CASRLQTPLRDYGYTF.

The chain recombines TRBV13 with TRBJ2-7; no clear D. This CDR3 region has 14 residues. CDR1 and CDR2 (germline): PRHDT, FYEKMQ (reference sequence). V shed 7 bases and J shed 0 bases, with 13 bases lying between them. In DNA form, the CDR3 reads TGTGCCAGCAAAGGCCCGGTTGGCTCCTACGAGCAGTACTTC. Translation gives CASKGPVGSYEQYF. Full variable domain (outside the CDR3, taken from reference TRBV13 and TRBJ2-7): AAGVIQSPRHLIKEKRETATLKCYPIPRHDTVYWYQQGPGQDPQFLISFYEKMQSDKGSIPDRFSAQQFSDYHSELNMSSLELGDSALYFCASKGPVGSYEQYFGPGTRLTVT.

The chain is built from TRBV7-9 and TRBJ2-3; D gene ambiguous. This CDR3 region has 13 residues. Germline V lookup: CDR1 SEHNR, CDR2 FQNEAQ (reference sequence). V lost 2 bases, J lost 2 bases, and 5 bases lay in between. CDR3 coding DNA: TGTGCCAGCAGCTTAACAAACACAGATACGCAGTATTTT. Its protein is CASSLTNTDTQYF. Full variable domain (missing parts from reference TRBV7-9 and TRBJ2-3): DTGVSQNPRHKITKRGQNVTFRCDPISEHNRLYWYRQTLGQGPEFLTYFQNEAQLEKSRLLSDRFSAERPKGSFSTLEIQRTEQGDSAMYLCASSLTNTDTQYFGPGTRLTVL.